This T cell receptor (beta chain) was obtained from a study of blood T cell repertoires in COVID-19. The method was immunoSEQ multiplex PCR; TCRdb's version includes in-frame clones alone and lacks a portion of them. This repertoire shows around 250,000 clones, roughly 88% found once; its top ten account for under 2.5%. This CDR3 is 14 amino acids long. The V end was cut by 2 bases, the J end by 2 bases, with 10 bases between. The germline CDR1 and CDR2 sequences are MNHEY and SVGAGI. The genes are TRBV6-5 and TRBJ2-7, with D tentatively TRBD2 (7 bases). The sequenced sample consisted of PBMCs or T cells enriched from blood (not recorded which). This clonotype was sampled from a woman between 50 and 59 years old who had recovered from COVID-19. CDR3 region: CASSYRGGPYEQYF. For the CDR3, the DNA is TGTGCCAGCAGTTACAGGGGGGGCCCCTACGAGCAGTACTTC.